The T cell receptor (beta chain) under discussion was sequenced for a study of ipilimumab plus nivolumab after autologous stem cell transplantation. Regarding the study as a whole: The authors say TCR, Treg and microbiome findings warrant further study.

Trimming pared 2 bases from V and 8 bases from J, leaving 12 bases between. The length of the CDR3 is 13 residues. Per germline, CDR1 SGHAT and CDR2 FQNNGV. About this clone: What it binds is unknown.

The repertoire was sequenced with immunoSEQ multiplex PCR; TCRdb's copy has only in-frame clones and lacks some. The data show 77,000 or so clones, with about 83% seen just once and approximately 2.2% held by the top ten. Dosing: nivolumab 3 mg/kg IV, weeks 1, 4, 7, 10, then every two weeks to week 26. Here the sequenced sample was PBMCs, taken in a trial of ipilimumab plus nivolumab as post-transplant consolidation. The TCR comes from a male donor with diffuse large B-cell lymphoma. The J gene is TRBJ1-2, the V gene TRBV11-2; D ambiguous. The CDR3 nucleotides read TGTGCCAGCAGCTTACGTGGCCCAGACGGCTACACCTTC. Amino acid sequence: CASSLRGPDGYTF.